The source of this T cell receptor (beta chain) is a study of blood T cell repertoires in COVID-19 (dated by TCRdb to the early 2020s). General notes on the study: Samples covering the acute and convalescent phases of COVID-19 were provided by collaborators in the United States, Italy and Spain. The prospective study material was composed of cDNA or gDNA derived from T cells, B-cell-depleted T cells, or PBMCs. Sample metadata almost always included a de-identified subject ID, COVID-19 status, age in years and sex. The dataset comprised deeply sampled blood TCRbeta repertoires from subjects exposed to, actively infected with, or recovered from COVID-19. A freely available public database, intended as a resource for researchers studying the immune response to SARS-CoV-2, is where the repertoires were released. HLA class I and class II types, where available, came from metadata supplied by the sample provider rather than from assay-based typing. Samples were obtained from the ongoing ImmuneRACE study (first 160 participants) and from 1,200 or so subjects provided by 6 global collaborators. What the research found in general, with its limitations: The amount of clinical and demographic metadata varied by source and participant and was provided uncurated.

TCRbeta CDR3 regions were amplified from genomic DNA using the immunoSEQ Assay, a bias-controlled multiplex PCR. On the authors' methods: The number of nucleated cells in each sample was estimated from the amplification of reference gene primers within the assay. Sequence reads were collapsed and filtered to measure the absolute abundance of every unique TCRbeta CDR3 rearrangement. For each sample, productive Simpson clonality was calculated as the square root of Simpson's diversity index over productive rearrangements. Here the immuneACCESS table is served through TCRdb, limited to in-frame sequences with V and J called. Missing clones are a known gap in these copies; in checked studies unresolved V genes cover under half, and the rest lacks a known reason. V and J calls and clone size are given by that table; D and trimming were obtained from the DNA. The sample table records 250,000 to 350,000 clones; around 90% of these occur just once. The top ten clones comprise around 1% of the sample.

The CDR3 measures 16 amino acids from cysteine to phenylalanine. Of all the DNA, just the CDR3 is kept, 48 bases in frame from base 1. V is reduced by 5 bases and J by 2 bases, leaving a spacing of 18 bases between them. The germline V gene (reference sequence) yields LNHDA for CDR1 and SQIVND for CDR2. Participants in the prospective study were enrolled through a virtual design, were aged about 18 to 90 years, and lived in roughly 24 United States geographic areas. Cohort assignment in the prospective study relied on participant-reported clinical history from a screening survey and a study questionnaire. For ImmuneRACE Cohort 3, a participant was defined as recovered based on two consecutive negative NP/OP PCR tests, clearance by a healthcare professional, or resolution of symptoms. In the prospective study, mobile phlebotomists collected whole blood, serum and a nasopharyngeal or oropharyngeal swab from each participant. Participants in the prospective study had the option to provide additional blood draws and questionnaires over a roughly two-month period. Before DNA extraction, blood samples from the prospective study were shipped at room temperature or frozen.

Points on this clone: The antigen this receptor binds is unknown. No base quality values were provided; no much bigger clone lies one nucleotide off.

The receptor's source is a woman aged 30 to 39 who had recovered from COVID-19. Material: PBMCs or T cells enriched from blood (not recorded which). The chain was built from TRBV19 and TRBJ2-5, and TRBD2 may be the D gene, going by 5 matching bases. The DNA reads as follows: TGTGCCAGTAGTGCTATTGATGCGGGTAATCAAGAGACCCAGTACTTC. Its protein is CASSAIDAGNQETQYF. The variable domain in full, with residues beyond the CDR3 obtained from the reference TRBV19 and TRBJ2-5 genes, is DGGITQSPKYLFRKEGQNVTLSCEQNLNHDAMYWYRQDPGQGLRLIYYSQIVNDFQKGDIAEGYSVSREKKESFPLTVTSAQKNPTAFYLCASSAIDAGNQETQYFGPGTRLLVL.